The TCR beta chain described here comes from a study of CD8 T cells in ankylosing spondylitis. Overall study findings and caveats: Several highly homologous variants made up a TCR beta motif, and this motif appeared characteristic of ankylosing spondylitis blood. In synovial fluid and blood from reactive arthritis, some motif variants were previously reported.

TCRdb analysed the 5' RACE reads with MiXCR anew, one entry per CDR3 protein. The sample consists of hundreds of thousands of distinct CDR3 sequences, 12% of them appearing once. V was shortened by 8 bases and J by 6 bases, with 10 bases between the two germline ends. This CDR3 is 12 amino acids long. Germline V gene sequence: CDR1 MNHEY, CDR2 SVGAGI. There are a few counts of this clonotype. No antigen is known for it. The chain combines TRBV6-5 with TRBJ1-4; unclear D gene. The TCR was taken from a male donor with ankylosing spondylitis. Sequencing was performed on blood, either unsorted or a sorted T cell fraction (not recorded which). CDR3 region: CASGGIYEKLFF. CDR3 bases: TGTGCCAGCGGCGGCATCTATGAAAAACTGTTTTTT.